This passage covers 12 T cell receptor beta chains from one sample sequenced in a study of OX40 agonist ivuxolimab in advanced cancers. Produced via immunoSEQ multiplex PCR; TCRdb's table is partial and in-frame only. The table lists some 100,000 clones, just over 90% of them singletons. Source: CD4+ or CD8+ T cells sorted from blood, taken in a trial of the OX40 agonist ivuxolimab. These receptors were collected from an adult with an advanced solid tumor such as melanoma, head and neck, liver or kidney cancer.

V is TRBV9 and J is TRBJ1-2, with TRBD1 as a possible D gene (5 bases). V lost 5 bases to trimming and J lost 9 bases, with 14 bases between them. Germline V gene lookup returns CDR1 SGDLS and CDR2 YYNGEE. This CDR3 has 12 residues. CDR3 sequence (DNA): TGTGCCAGCAGGGGCCAGGGAGTTCGCTACACCTTC. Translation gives CASRGQGVRYTF.

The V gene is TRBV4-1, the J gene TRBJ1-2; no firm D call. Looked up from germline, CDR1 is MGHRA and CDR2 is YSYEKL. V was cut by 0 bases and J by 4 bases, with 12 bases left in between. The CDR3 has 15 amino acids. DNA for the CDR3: TGCGCCAGCAGCCAAGATTTTCTGCCAGTCTATGGCTACACCTTC. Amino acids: CASSQDFLPVYGYTF.

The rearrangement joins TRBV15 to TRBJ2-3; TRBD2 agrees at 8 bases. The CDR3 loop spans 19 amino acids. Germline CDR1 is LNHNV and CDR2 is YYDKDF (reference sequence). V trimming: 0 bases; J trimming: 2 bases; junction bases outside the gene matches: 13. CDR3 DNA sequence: TGTGCCACCAGCAGAGATTATAATAGCGGGAACCCAAACACAGATACGCAGTATTTT. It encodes CATSRDYNSGNPNTDTQYF.

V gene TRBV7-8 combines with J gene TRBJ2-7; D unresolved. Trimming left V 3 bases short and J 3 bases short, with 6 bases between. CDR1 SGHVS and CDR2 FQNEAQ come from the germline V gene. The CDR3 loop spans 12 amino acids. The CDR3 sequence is CASSFENYEQYF. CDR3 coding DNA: TGTGCCAGCAGCTTCGAAAACTACGAGCAGTACTTC.

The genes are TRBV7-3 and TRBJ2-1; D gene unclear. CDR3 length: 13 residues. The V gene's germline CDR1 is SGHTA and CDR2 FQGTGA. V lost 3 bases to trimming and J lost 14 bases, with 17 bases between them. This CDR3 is CASSFGPGEMEFF. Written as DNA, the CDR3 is TGTGCCAGCAGCTTCGGCCCAGGAGAGATGGAGTTCTTC.

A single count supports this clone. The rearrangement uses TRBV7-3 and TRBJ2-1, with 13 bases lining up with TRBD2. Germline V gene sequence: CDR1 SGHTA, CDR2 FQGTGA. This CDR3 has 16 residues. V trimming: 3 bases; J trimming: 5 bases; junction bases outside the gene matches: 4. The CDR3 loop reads CASSLVGTSGNNEQFF. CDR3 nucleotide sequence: TGTGCCAGCAGCTTGGTTGGGACTAGCGGGAACAATGAGCAGTTCTTC.

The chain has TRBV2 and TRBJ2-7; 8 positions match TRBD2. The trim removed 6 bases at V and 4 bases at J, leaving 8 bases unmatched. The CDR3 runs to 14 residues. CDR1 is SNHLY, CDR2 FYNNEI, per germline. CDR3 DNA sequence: TGTGCCAGCAGGGTCGGGAGGGGTCTTTACGAGCAGTACTTC. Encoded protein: CASRVGRGLYEQYF.

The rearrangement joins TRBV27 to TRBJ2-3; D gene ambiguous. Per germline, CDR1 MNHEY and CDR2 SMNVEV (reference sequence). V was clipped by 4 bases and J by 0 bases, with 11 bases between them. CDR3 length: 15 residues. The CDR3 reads CASSWRKTSTDTQYF. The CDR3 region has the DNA TGTGCCAGCAGTTGGCGGAAGACTAGCACAGATACGCAGTATTTT.

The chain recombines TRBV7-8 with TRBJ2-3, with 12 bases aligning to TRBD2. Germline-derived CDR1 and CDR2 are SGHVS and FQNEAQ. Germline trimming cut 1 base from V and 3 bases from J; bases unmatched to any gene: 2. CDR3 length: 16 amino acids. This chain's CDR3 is CASSLGGLAGTDTQYF. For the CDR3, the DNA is TGTGCCAGCAGCTTAGGAGGACTAGCGGGAACAGATACGCAGTATTTT.

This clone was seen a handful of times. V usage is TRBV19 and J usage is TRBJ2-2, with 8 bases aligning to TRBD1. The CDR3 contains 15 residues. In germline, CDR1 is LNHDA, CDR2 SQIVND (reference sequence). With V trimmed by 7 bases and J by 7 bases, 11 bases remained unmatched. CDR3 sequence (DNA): TGTGCCAGTACAAATACAGGGGGGAAAATCGGGGAGCTGTTTTTT. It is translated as CASTNTGGKIGELFF.

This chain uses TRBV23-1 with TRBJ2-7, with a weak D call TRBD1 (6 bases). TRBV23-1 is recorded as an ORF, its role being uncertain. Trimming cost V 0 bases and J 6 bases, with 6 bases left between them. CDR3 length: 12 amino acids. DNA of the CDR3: TGCGCCAGCAGTCAATCAGGGGGCGAGCAGTACTTC. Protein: CASSQSGGEQYF.

The CDR3 sequence: CASSSGQGRGEQYF. CDR3 sequence (DNA): TGTGCCAGCAGCTCTGGACAGGGTCGCGGCGAGCAGTACTTC. The genes are TRBV7-6 and TRBJ2-5; 8 bases fit TRBD1. With the DNA end fitting TRBJ2-7 better, the J assignment may be wrong. CDR3 length equals 14 residues. CDR1 and CDR2 (germline): SGHVS, FNYEAQ.